Each of the 21 T cell receptor beta chains below was sequenced from the same sample in a study of shared clonotypes between healthy human individuals. The protocol was immunoSEQ multiplex PCR, while the TCRdb copy is restricted to in-frame clones and leaves out a portion. This repertoire shows about 770,000 clones, around 70% found once; its top ten account for less than 2%. The sample consisted of memory CD4+ T cells sorted from blood. Subset given: CD45RA-negative fraction. The source of these receptors is a woman in her 30s in good health.

The rearrangement uses TRBV11-2 and TRBJ2-1, with 13 nucleotides matching TRBD2. CDR1 is SGHAT, CDR2 FQNNGV, per germline. Trimming removed 7 bases from V and 6 bases from J; junction bases left unmatched: 6. The CDR3 totals 15 residues. The chain's CDR3 is CASTVTSGRGNEQFF. CDR3 coding DNA: TGTGCCAGCACCGTCACTAGCGGGAGGGGCAATGAGCAGTTCTTC.

The chain uses TRBV19 and TRBJ2-1, with TRBD2 matching 9 bases. V dropped 4 bases and J dropped 8; count of bases not matched to a gene: 6. Germline V gene data show CDR1 as LNHDA and CDR2 as SQIVND (reference sequence). CDR3 length equals 14 residues. The CDR3 loop reads CASSRGLALHEQFF. For the CDR3, the DNA is TGTGCCAGTAGTAGGGGACTAGCTCTTCATGAGCAGTTCTTC.

The chain carries TRBV5-4 and TRBJ2-1; tentative D call: TRBD1 (6 bases). The germline gives CDR1 SGHNT, CDR2 YYREEE (reference sequence). CDR3 length: 12 amino acids. Trimming took off 0 bases at V and 10 bases at J, with 8 bases between the two ends. This chain's CDR3 is CASSLVGGEQFF. The CDR3 DNA reads TGTGCCAGCAGCTTGGTTGGGGGCGAGCAGTTCTTC.

The count of this clone is one. The rearrangement joins TRBV5-4 to TRBJ2-5, with D perhaps matching TRBD1 or TRBD2 (6 bases each). The CDR3 sequence is 16 residues long. Germline lookup yields CDR1 SGHNT and CDR2 YYREEE (reference sequence). V gave up 6 bases and J gave up 5 bases, with 23 bases separating them. CDR3 nucleotides: TGTGCCAGCACCTCCCGTGAGGGGGGTGTCGGGGAGACCCAGTACTTC. Residues: CASTSREGGVGETQYF.

This clone is a singleton in its sample. This sequence joins TRBV2 and TRBJ2-3; 8 bases match TRBD2. The length of the CDR3 is 15 residues. Germline assignment: CDR1 SNHLY and CDR2 FYNNEI. J gave up 2 bases and V 5 bases, and 6 bases lay outside the gene matches. The CDR3 sequence is CASSKLAAVTDTQYF. CDR3 sequence (DNA): TGTGCCAGCAGTAAACTAGCGGCAGTCACAGATACGCAGTATTTT.

J is TRBJ1-2 and V is TRBV5-5; D unclear. V was trimmed by 2 bases and J by 0 bases, leaving 11 bases between them. Germline V lookup: CDR1 SGHKS, CDR2 YYEKEE (reference sequence). There are 15 residues in the CDR3. Here the CDR3 DNA reads TGTGCCAGCAGCTTTCTCGACACTTCTAACTATGGCTACACCTTC. Translation: CASSFLDTSNYGYTF. Using reference TRBV5-5 and TRBJ1-2 for the parts outside the CDR3, the full variable domain is DAGVTQSPTHLIKTRGQQVTLRCSPISGHKSVSWYQQVLGQGPQFIFQYYEKEERGRGNFPDRFSARQFPNYSSELNVNALLLGDSALYLCASSFLDTSNYGYTFGSGTRLTVV.

The chain links TRBV14 to TRBJ1-1; unclear D gene. V lost 3 bases and J lost 4, with 9 bases in between. This CDR3 spans 13 amino acids. The germline CDR1 and CDR2 sequences are SGHDN and FVKESK. Written as DNA, the CDR3 is TGTGCCAGCAGCCATCTCCGGGTCACTGAAGCTTTCTTT. Protein sequence: CASSHLRVTEAFF.

The V gene is TRBV5-1, the J gene TRBJ1-5; D possibly corresponds to TRBD1 (5 bases). The CDR3 loop spans 15 amino acids. Trimming took off 4 bases at V and 2 bases at J, with 13 bases between the two ends. Germline V gives CDR1 SGHRS, CDR2 YFSETQ. CDR3 protein: CASSMGPLGNQPQHF. The CDR3 region has the DNA TGCGCCAGCAGCATGGGGCCTTTGGGCAATCAGCCCCAGCATTTT.

V usage is TRBV5-4 and J usage is TRBJ2-3; 7 bases match TRBD2. The CDR3 has 15 amino acids. Germline CDR1 is SGHNT and CDR2 is YYREEE (reference sequence). J was trimmed by 2 bases and V by 0 bases; bases with no gene match: 3. The CDR3 sequence is CASSLGLAVTDTQYF. The CDR3 DNA sequence: TGTGCCAGCAGCTTGGGGCTAGCGGTCACAGATACGCAGTATTTT.

The V gene is TRBV6-5, the J gene TRBJ1-4; 8 positions agree with TRBD1. V lost 6 bases to trimming and J lost 7 bases; unmatched junction nucleotides: 7. The CDR3 extends over 14 amino acids. Per germline, CDR1 MNHEY and CDR2 SVGAGI. CDR3 residues: CASSRTGIGEKLFF. CDR3 coding DNA: TGTGCCAGCAGCCGGACAGGGATTGGTGAAAAACTGTTTTTT.

The chain links TRBV7-8 to TRBJ2-2; D gene uncertain. From germline, CDR1 is SGHVS and CDR2 FQNEAQ. This CDR3 comprises 15 residues. V lost 4 bases and J lost 1, with 10 bases in between. The CDR3 sequence: CASSYQRRNTGELFF. The CDR3 nucleotides are TGTGCCAGCAGCTATCAACGGAGGAACACCGGGGAGCTGTTTTTT. Using reference TRBV7-8 and TRBJ2-2 for the parts outside the CDR3, the full variable domain is GAGVSQSPRYKVAKRGQDVALRCDPISGHVSLFWYQQALGQGPEFLTYFQNEAQLDKSGLPSDRFFAERPEGSVSTLKIQRTQQEDSAVYLCASSYQRRNTGELFFGEGSRLTVL.

This chain connects TRBV9 to TRBJ2-7, with D perhaps assigned TRBD1 or TRBD2 (5 bases each). Trimming took off 4 bases at V and 1 base at J, with 12 bases between the two ends. Germline V lookup: CDR1 SGDLS, CDR2 YYNGEE. CDR3 size: 14 residues. CDR3 DNA sequence: TGTGCCAGCAGCCCGAGTTGGGGGTCCTACGAGCAGTACTTC. This sequence encodes CASSPSWGSYEQYF.

The genes are TRBV5-4 and TRBJ2-2; D is unclear. Trimming pared 1 base from V and 4 bases from J, leaving 2 bases between. This CDR3 contains 12 residues. Germline CDR1 is SGHNT and CDR2 is YYREEE (reference sequence). CDR3 sequence: CASSLSTGELFF. In DNA form, the CDR3 reads TGTGCCAGCAGCTTGAGCACCGGGGAGCTGTTTTTT.

The chain's CDR3 is CASSRGGPGTEAFF. CDR3 DNA sequence: TGTGCCAGCAGCCGGGGGGGGCCCGGCACTGAAGCTTTCTTT. The genes are TRBV11-3 and TRBJ1-1; weak D call: TRBD1 (6 bases). Germline loops: CDR1 SGHNT, CDR2 YENEEA. V shed 5 bases and J shed 4 bases, with 14 bases lying between them. The CDR3 consists of 14 residues.

The sample holds one count of this clone. CDR3 bases: TGTGCCAGCAGCCAAGATTGGACTAGCGGGACCCACGAGCAGTACTTC. Protein product: CASSQDWTSGTHEQYF. The chain has TRBV4-2 and TRBJ2-7, with TRBD2 matching over 12 bases. Germline CDR1 reads LGHNA; CDR2 reads YNFKEQ. The CDR3 is 16 residues long. Trimming removed 0 bases from V and 5 bases from J; junction bases left unmatched: 5.

The DNA for the CDR3 is TGCGCCAGCAGCTTGGAGGCAGGGGGCTTTGGTGAGCAGTTCTTC. This encodes CASSLEAGGFGEQFF. The chain combines TRBV5-1 with TRBJ2-1, with 8 nucleotides matching TRBD1. Germline V gene data show CDR1 as SGHRS and CDR2 as YFSETQ. V was clipped by 0 bases and J by 9 bases; unmatched bases: 8. The CDR3 is 15 amino acids.

This clone has at least ten counts. V usage is TRBV21-1 and J usage is TRBJ1-1; the table's TRBD1 call for D was not verified on the DNA. TRBV21-1 is labeled a pseudogene. CDR3 length equals 13 residues. This chain's CDR3 is CASRTGDSTEAFF. For the CDR3, the DNA is TGTGCCAGCAGGACAGGGGACAGCACTGAAGCTTTCTTT.

The chain combines TRBV4-2 with TRBJ2-7; D uncertain. Deletions cut 0 bases from V and 2 bases from J, with 14 bases between. The CDR3 spans 16 residues. Germline values: CDR1 LGHNA, CDR2 YNFKEQ. As DNA, the CDR3 is TGTGCCAGCAGCCAAGAACAAGTTCGCGTTCCCTACGAGCAGTACTTC. It encodes CASSQEQVRVPYEQYF.

The chain uses TRBV27 and TRBJ2-1, with 8 nucleotides matching TRBD2. The V segment lost 6 bases and the J segment 7 bases; nucleotides outside the gene matches: 14. In germline, CDR1 is MNHEY, CDR2 SMNVEV (reference sequence). The CDR3 extends over 16 amino acids. CDR3 in amino acids: CASSRGKLAAGNEQFF. The DNA for the CDR3 is TGTGCCAGCAGCCGTGGGAAACTAGCGGCGGGGAATGAGCAGTTCTTC.

In its sample, this clone was seen many times. The genes are TRBV18 and TRBJ1-1; no definite D call. The germline V gene has CDR1 KGHSH and CDR2 LQKENI. The germline V and J ends were trimmed by 2 bases and 4 bases, with 8 bases remaining between them. The CDR3 has 13 residues. CDR3 region: CASSPYGFTEAFF. The CDR3 coding sequence is TGTGCCAGCTCACCATACGGGTTCACTGAAGCTTTCTTT.

The V and J genes are TRBV5-5 and TRBJ2-1, with a tentative D call TRBD1 (5 bases). V gave up 1 base and J gave up 0 bases, with 8 bases separating them. This CDR3 has 15 residues. CDR1 SGHKS and CDR2 YYEKEE come from the germline V gene (reference sequence). As DNA, the CDR3 is TGTGCCAGCAGCTTGTCGGACAACTCCTACAATGAGCAGTTCTTC. Its protein is CASSLSDNSYNEQFF.